Listed below are T cell receptor beta chains from one sample, sequenced in a study of blood T cell repertoires in COVID-19. Clones were sequenced by immunoSEQ multiplex PCR, and TCRdb holds only the in-frame ones, with some missing. The table includes 330,000 or so clones, roughly 87% detected once. Sequencing was performed on peripheral blood. These receptors originate from a man younger than 40 with COVID-19, enrolled during active disease. CDR3s include the opening cysteine and the closing phenylalanine or tryptophan. Fields, in order: J gene, clone size, D gene, V gene, CDR3 DNA, CDR3 protein. The D gene is left open where the match is weak. Not all rows give a size; the values are once, few, many and, for expanded clones, a class.

TRBJ2-7,NA,NA,TRBV4-1,TGCGCCAGCAGCCAAGACCCTCTAGCTGTAGGCTACGAGCAGTACTTC,CASSQDPLAVGYEQYF
TRBJ2-6,NA,NA,TRBV5-4,TGTGCCAGCAGCCAAAGCGTCTCTGGGGCCAACGTCCTGACTTTC,CASSQSVSGANVLTF
TRBJ1-1,NA,NA,TRBV3-1/TRBV3-2,TGTGCCAGCAGCCAAGGTTGGGGGGTTACTGAAGCTTTCTTT,CASSQGWGVTEAFF
TRBJ2-7,NA,NA,TRBV11-2,TGTGCCAGCAGCTTTCCCGGGGTGTACGAGCAGTACTTC,CASSFPGVYEQYF
TRBJ1-2,NA,NA,TRBV4-3,TGCGCCAGCAGCCAAGGGGACTCCCCGTTGGGGGGCTACACCTTC,CASSQGDSPLGGYTF
TRBJ2-1,NA,TRBD2,TRBV11-1,TGTGCCAGCAGCTCGGGACTAGCGGGAGGGAATGAGCAGTTCTTC,CASSSGLAGGNEQFF
TRBJ2-7,few,TRBD1,TRBV7-2,TGTGCCAGCAGCTTAGGGGGACAGGCTGCCGAGCAGTACTTC,CASSLGGQAAEQYF
TRBJ2-3,NA,TRBD2,TRBV5-4,TGTGCCAGCAGCTTCCAAGCGGGAGTTACGACAGATACGCAGTATTTT,CASSFQAGVTTDTQYF
TRBJ2-7,few,TRBD1,TRBV2,TGTGCCAGCAGCCAACAGGGGGCTAGCGAGCAGTACTTC,CASSQQGASEQYF
TRBJ2-1,NA,NA,TRBV4-3,TGCGCCAGCAGCCGACCGGCGGGAACGGGTACTAAGGGTAGCAATGAGCAGTTCTTC,CASSRPAGTGTKGSNEQFF
TRBJ1-2,NA,NA,TRBV2,TGTGCCAGCGGGCAGGTACCCTATGGCTACACCTTC,CASGQVPYGYTF
TRBJ2-7,NA,NA,TRBV6-5,TGTGCCAGCAGTTACATCTCCCGCTCCTACGAGCAGTACTTC,CASSYISRSYEQYF
TRBJ2-6,NA,NA,TRBV19,TGTGCCAGTAGCGGAGCTCTCTCTGGGGCCAACGTCCTGACTTTC,CASSGALSGANVLTF
TRBJ2-5,NA,TRBD2,TRBV3-1/TRBV3-2,TGTGCCAGCAGCCAAGGGCTAGCGGGGCAAGAGACCCAGTACTTC,CASSQGLAGQETQYF
TRBJ2-7,NA,NA,TRBV18,TGTGCCAGCTCACCATTTTCCCCACAGACCCGCTCCTACGAGCAGTACTTC,CASSPFSPQTRSYEQYF
TRBJ2-3,NA,TRBD1,TRBV5-5,TGTGCCAGCAGCTTCGGACAGGGGTTCACAGATACGCAGTATTTT,CASSFGQGFTDTQYF
TRBJ2-3,NA,NA,TRBV18,TGTGCCAGCTCACCAGGGCCTAGCGGCACAGATACGCAGTATTTT,CASSPGPSGTDTQYF
TRBJ1-2,NA,NA,TRBV4-3,TGCGCCAGCAGCCAAGTCTGGGGGGGTGGGTATGGCTACACCTTC,CASSQVWGGGYGYTF
TRBJ1-1,NA,NA,TRBV29-1,TGCAGTTGTGCCAAGGGAGGCGAAGCTTTCTTT,CSCAKGGEAFF
TRBJ2-1,NA,TRBD2,TRBV2,TGTGCCAGCGGCGGGGGTCCTAGCGGCCGTGGGAATGAGCAGTTCTTC,CASGGGPSGRGNEQFF
TRBJ2-6,NA,NA,TRBV15,TGTGCCACCAGCGGACTTCGATCTGGGGCCAACGTCCTGACTTTC,CATSGLRSGANVLTF
TRBJ2-1,NA,NA,TRBV6-4,TGTGCCAGCAGTGCGGAGGGCAATGAGCAGTTCTTC,CASSAEGNEQFF
TRBJ2-1,once,NA,TRBV20-1,TGCAGTGCTAGTTCGACAGGATACAATGAGCAGTTCTTC,CSASSTGYNEQFF
TRBJ2-2,NA,NA,TRBV19,TGTGCCAGTACCCTCTTTACGAGGACACCTACGAACACCGGGGAGCTGTTTTTT,CASTLFTRTPTNTGELFF
TRBJ2-7,NA,NA,TRBV7-8,TGTGCCAGCACAGGGCAGGGGCTCAACGAGCAGTACTTC,CASTGQGLNEQYF
TRBJ2-7,NA,TRBD1,TRBV27,TGTGCCAGCAGTTTTGGCGGGACAGGTCTTACGCTGCAGTACTTC,CASSFGGTGLTLQYF
TRBJ2-6,NA,NA,TRBV19,TGTGCCAGTAGTGCCTGGGGGGATAGCTCTGGGGCCAACGTCCTGACTTTC,CASSAWGDSSGANVLTF
TRBJ2-7,NA,NA,TRBV5-1,TGCGCCAGCAGCCCCCGGGACTCCCTAACCTACGAGCAGTACTTC,CASSPRDSLTYEQYF
TRBJ2-1,NA,NA,TRBV2,TGTGCCAGCAGTGCGGGATTTGCAGTATCCTACAATGAGCAGTTCTTC,CASSAGFAVSYNEQFF
TRBJ2-7,NA,TRBD2,TRBV7-2,TGTGCCAGCAGCTTAATGTCCGGGACTAGCGGGAGGGGAAACGAGCAGTACTTC,CASSLMSGTSGRGNEQYF
TRBJ2-2,NA,TRBD1,TRBV28,TGTGCCAGCAGTTTAGGACAGGGCACCGGGGAGCTGTTTTTT,CASSLGQGTGELFF